These 7 T cell receptor beta chains were sequenced from one sample in a study of T-cell reconstitution after alpha-beta-depleted transplantation in children. During its preparation, the TCRbeta library received unique molecular identifiers. TCRdb re-called the PCR reads through MiXCR, storing one row per CDR3 protein. The sample has over 550,000 distinct CDR3 sequences; roughly a tenth are singletons. This specimen was PBMCs from the stem cell graft donor, taken from the stem cell graft. Every receptor here comes from a human donor who donated a stem cell graft to a child with acute myeloid leukemia.

The rearrangement uses TRBV5-6 and TRBJ2-7, with no clear D. V lost 0 bases, J lost 6 bases, and 10 bases lay in between. The CDR3 is made up of 13 amino acids. Per germline, CDR1 SGHDT and CDR2 YYEEEE. The DNA of the CDR3 is TGTGCCAGCAGCTTGGCGCCCGTGACCGAGCAGTACTTC. It encodes CASSLAPVTEQYF.

V is TRBV27 and J is TRBJ2-6; D gene unclear. Trimming left V 8 bases short and J 0 bases short, with 8 bases between. CDR1 and CDR2 from the germline V gene are MNHEY and SMNVEV (reference sequence). The CDR3 extends over 14 amino acids. The CDR3 protein is CASRINSGANVLTF. The CDR3, as DNA: TGTGCCAGCCGGATCAACTCTGGGGCCAACGTCCTGACTTTC.

This clonotype came up many times. This sequence joins TRBV5-6 and TRBJ2-5; 8 positions agree with TRBD1. This CDR3 has 17 residues. J lost 0 bases, V lost 0 bases, and 7 bases had no gene match. CDR1 is SGHDT, CDR2 YYEEEE, per germline. CDR3 region: CASSLVGGTGHQETQYF. Here the CDR3 DNA reads TGTGCCAGCAGCTTGGTAGGGGGGACAGGACACCAAGAGACCCAGTACTTC.

CDR3 loop: CASSTSSGRALGDNEQFF. CDR3 coding DNA: TGCGCCAGCAGCACCTCTAGCGGGAGGGCCCTCGGAGACAATGAGCAGTTCTTC. The chain couples TRBV5-1 to TRBJ2-1, with 12 bases matching TRBD2. The germline gives CDR1 SGHRS, CDR2 YFSETQ. This CDR3 has 18 residues. Trimming at V came to 4 bases and at J to 5 bases, leaving 13 bases not matched to a gene.

This clonotype was counted between two and nine times. The chain combines TRBV15 with TRBJ2-5; no reliable D call. The germline V and J ends were trimmed by 1 base and 4 bases, with 4 bases remaining between them. This CDR3 spans 12 amino acids. Germline CDR1 and CDR2: LNHNV and YYDKDF (reference sequence). The CDR3 protein is CATSRVSETQYF. The CDR3 DNA reads TGTGCCACCAGCAGAGTTTCAGAGACCCAGTACTTC. Supplemented by reference TRBV15 and TRBJ2-5, the full variable domain reads DAMVIQNPRYQVTQFGKPVTLSCSQTLNHNVMYWYQQKSSQAPKLLFHYYDKDFNNEADTPDNFQSRRPNTSFCFLDIRSPGLGDTAMYLCATSRVSETQYFGPGTRLLVL.

The sample holds many counts of this clonotype. J is TRBJ2-3 and V is TRBV9; D unresolved. The CDR3 length is 14 residues. Germline-derived CDR1 and CDR2 are SGDLS and YYNGEE. Deletions cut 6 bases from V and 1 base from J, with 12 bases between. This chain's CDR3 is CASTPWSGTDTQYF. Written as DNA, the CDR3 is TGTGCCAGCACCCCATGGAGCGGCACAGATACGCAGTATTTT.

In its sample, this clonotype was seen many times. The CDR3 here is CASRPDRARETQYF. CDR3 coding DNA: TGTGCCAGCAGGCCTGACAGGGCGCGGGAGACCCAGTACTTC. This sequence joins TRBV12-3 or TRBV12-4 and TRBJ2-5; 7 nucleotides agree with TRBD1. J was trimmed by 5 bases and V by 6 bases; bases with no gene match: 9. The CDR3 spans 14 residues.